A single sample is the source of the 29 T cell receptor beta chains below, sequenced in a study of T cells in Graves' hyperthyroidism and ophthalmopathy. The TCR beta CDR3 regions underwent amplification using RNA transcripts as the source. Initially, a first-round RT-PCR of the TCR CDR3 employed the HTBI primer set. TCRdb itself ran the multiplex PCR reads through MiXCR, one entry per CDR3 protein. The data show hundreds of thousands of distinct CDR3 sequences, roughly 50% seen once. The specimen was peripheral blood or thyroid tissue (not recorded which). The receptors derive from a woman aged 18 to 35 with Graves' hyperthyroidism.

This chain links TRBV10-3 with TRBJ2-3; tentatively, D is TRBD1 (6 bases). The length of the CDR3 is 12 residues. V shed 11 bases and J shed 1 base, with 10 bases lying between them. CDR1 and CDR2 (germline): ENHRY, SYGVKD. Here the CDR3 DNA reads TGTGCCGCCCCAGGGGGCACAGATACGCAGTATTTT. Amino acid sequence: CAAPGGTDTQYF.

This chain connects TRBV24-1 to TRBJ1-2, with no clear D. Germline V gene lookup returns CDR1 KGHDR and CDR2 SFDVKD. The CDR3 consists of 15 residues. Trimming stripped 4 bases from V and 6 bases from J, with 17 bases between. DNA for the CDR3: TGTGCCACCAGTGACGCCGTAGGGCTAGACGATGGCTACACCTTC. Translated, it gives CATSDAVGLDDGYTF.

This clonotype was picked up a small number of times. The chain combines TRBV10-3 with TRBJ1-6, with D uncertain. The CDR3 length is 13 residues. CDR1 and CDR2 from the germline V gene are ENHRY and SYGVKD. V lost 3 bases and J 7 bases, leaving 7 bases between the germline ends. CDR3 residues: CAISDRRNSPLHF. CDR3 DNA: TGTGCCATCAGTGATAGGAGGAATTCACCCCTCCACTTT.

The rearrangement links TRBV7-2 to TRBJ2-5; D is perhaps TRBD2 (6 bases). The CDR3 loop spans 14 amino acids. Germline V gene lookup returns CDR1 SGHTA and CDR2 FQGNSA. The germline V and J ends were trimmed by 3 bases and 7 bases, with 15 bases remaining between them. CDR3 DNA: TGTGCCAGCAGCTTGGCTCTCCAGGAGGGGACCCAGTACTTC. It yields the protein CASSLALQEGTQYF.

This clonotype was counted only a few times. The V call is TRBV20-1, the J call TRBJ2-2, with D possibly matching TRBD1 (6 bases). CDR3 length: 13 residues. The ends were cut back, 5 bases at V and 4 bases at J, with 11 bases in the middle. CDR1 and CDR2 from the germline V gene are DFQATT and SNEGSKA (reference sequence). The CDR3 region has the DNA TGCAGTGCTCGGGACACCCTCACCGGGGAGCTGTTTTTT. This codes for CSARDTLTGELFF.

This clonotype was recorded a few times. V usage is TRBV6-4 and J usage is TRBJ1-6; no definite D call. Trimming removed 6 bases at V and 5 bases at J, with 8 bases between. CDR1 and CDR2 (germline): MRHNA, SNTAGT. The CDR3 totals 13 residues. The CDR3 coding sequence is TGTGCCAGCAGAAAAACTCATAATTCACCCCTCCACTTT. It is translated as CASRKTHNSPLHF.

This clonotype was seen a handful of times. The J gene is TRBJ2-7, the V gene TRBV24-1; weak D call: TRBD1 (6 bases). The V gene lost 10 bases and the J gene lost 2 bases, with 14 bases spanning the gap. Germline loops: CDR1 KGHDR, CDR2 SFDVKD. CDR3 length: 13 residues. This CDR3 reads CATSPGQAYEQYF. CDR3 in DNA: TGTGCCACTTCGCCGGGACAAGCCTACGAGCAGTACTTC.

On this clonotype itself: An end of the junction does not agree with germline; a read error may underlie this. The chain links TRBV10-3 to TRBJ2-2; 8 bases map to TRBD1. The CDR3 is 14 amino acids. The V gene's germline CDR1 is ENHRY and CDR2 SYGVKD. The CDR3 sequence: CASSKDRDTGELLF. CDR3 nucleotide sequence: TGTGCCAGCAGTAAGGACAGGGACACCGGGGAGCTGCTTTTT.

Comment on this clonotype: Germline is not matched at one junction end, which may reflect a read error. The V call is TRBV7-2, the J call TRBJ2-7; D possibly corresponds to TRBD2 (6 bases). Germline-derived CDR1 and CDR2 are SGHTA and FQGNSA. The CDR3 runs 15 residues. CDR3 sequence: CASSPGTVGVYEQYF. The CDR3 DNA reads TGCGCCAGCAGCCCAGGGACTGTAGGGGTCTACGAGCAGTACTTC.

The chain is built from TRBV9 and TRBJ1-2, with TRBD1 identical over 8 bases. Per germline, CDR1 SGDLS and CDR2 YYNGEE. Trimming removed 6 bases from V and 7 bases from J; junction bases left unmatched: 8. This CDR3 spans 13 amino acids. The CDR3 DNA reads TGTGCCAGCAACTACCAGGGGGCCTCTGGCTACACCTTC. As protein: CASNYQGASGYTF. Supplemented by reference TRBV9 and TRBJ1-2, the full variable domain reads DSGVTQTPKHLITATGQRVTLRCSPRSGDLSVYWYQQSLDQGLQFLIQYYNGEERAKGNILERFSAQQFPDLHSELNLSSLELGDSALYFCASNYQGASGYTFGSGTRLTVV.

V gene TRBV19 combines with J gene TRBJ1-5; no clear D. Between the trimmed V and J ends, which lost 6 bases and 6 bases, there was a span of 9 bases. The CDR3 has 12 residues. CDR1 and CDR2 (germline): LNHDA, SQIVND (reference sequence). CDR3 sequence reads: CASRSGSQPQHF. CDR3 sequence (DNA): TGTGCCAGTAGATCGGGTAGTCAGCCCCAGCATTTT.

This chain joins TRBV19 and TRBJ2-7, with D possibly matching TRBD2 (5 bases). This CDR3 comprises 14 residues. In germline, CDR1 is LNHDA, CDR2 SQIVND (reference sequence). CDR3 sequence: CARGFGLASYEQYF. CDR3 sequence (DNA): TGTGCTAGAGGGTTCGGGTTGGCCTCCTACGAGCAGTACTTC. Full variable domain (rest looked up from reference TRBV19 and TRBJ2-7): DGGITQSPKYLFRKEGQNVTLSCEQNLNHDAMYWYRQDPGQGLRLIYYSQIVNDFQKGDIAEGYSVSREKKESFPLTVTSAQKNPTAFYLCARGFGLASYEQYFGPGTRLTVT.

The genes are TRBV24-1 and TRBJ1-5; 8 bases are a match to TRBD2. The J call is doubtful: the DNA matches TRBJ2-3 better. The CDR3 length is 13 residues. Germline V lookup: CDR1 KGHDR, CDR2 SFDVKD. In nucleotides, the CDR3 is TGTGCCACCAGTGATAGGACTAGCCATACGCAGTATTTT. It encodes CATSDRTSHTQYF.

The chain links TRBV6-5 to TRBJ1-2; D might be TRBD1 (6 bases). CDR1 is MNHEY and CDR2 is SVGAGI in the germline V gene. The CDR3 is 13 amino acids. V was shortened by 4 bases and J by 7 bases, with 13 bases between the two germline ends. The CDR3 DNA reads as TGTGCCAGCAGTTTATTGGGGGGCTCTGGCTACACCTTC. This translates into CASSLLGGSGYTF.

V is TRBV7-9 and J is TRBJ2-2; D tentatively reads TRBD1 or TRBD2 (5 bases each). Germline lookup yields CDR1 SEHNR and CDR2 FQNEAQ (reference sequence). The V and J ends lost 3 bases and 2 bases respectively, with 13 bases between them. This CDR3 is built from 16 residues. The CDR3 bases are TGTGCCAGCAGCTTGGTAGGGACCGCTAACACCGGGGAGCTGTTTTTT. As protein: CASSLVGTANTGELFF.

The chain joins TRBV24-1 to TRBJ2-5; D is possibly TRBD2 (6 bases). This CDR3 has 14 amino acids. Germline V gene lookup returns CDR1 KGHDR and CDR2 SFDVKD. Trimming removed 3 bases at V and 7 bases at J, with 14 bases between. CDR3 region: CATSDPSRGLTQYF. The CDR3 DNA sequence: TGTGCCACCAGTGATCCTTCTCGGGGGTTGACCCAGTACTTC.

Notes on this clonotype: This CDR3 fails to terminate in the conserved phenylalanine or tryptophan, so it likely reflects a read error. Because the CDR3's place on the DNA is in doubt, the DNA is left out and the CDR3 is given as listed by TCRdb. The gene calls are TRBV15 and TRBJ1-6. Germline values: CDR1 LNHNV, CDR2 YYDKDF (reference sequence). The CDR3 contains 9 residues when both ends are counted. Here the CDR3 reads CATSRDYNS.

This clonotype was counted ten times or more. The chain recombines TRBV20-1 with TRBJ1-5, with D unresolved. Germline CDR1 reads DFQATT; CDR2 reads SNEGSKA (reference sequence). V shed 3 bases and J shed 0 bases, with 6 bases lying between them. The CDR3 sequence is 13 residues long. This chain's CDR3 is CSASDASNQPQHF. In DNA, the CDR3 is TGCAGTGCTAGCGACGCTAGCAATCAGCCCCAGCATTTT.

This clonotype was seen many times. Here the CDR3 reads CATSDPGQQETQYF. The CDR3 DNA sequence: TGTGCCACCAGTGATCCAGGACAGCAAGAGACCCAGTACTTC. The chain joins TRBV24-1 to TRBJ2-5, with TRBD1 as a possible D gene (6 bases). The CDR3 is 14 amino acids. Germline CDR1 and CDR2: KGHDR and SFDVKD. Trimming pared 3 bases from V and 2 bases from J, leaving 9 bases between.

The chain joins TRBV7-7 to TRBJ2-2, with 7 bases lining up with TRBD2. The CDR3 has 15 amino acids. CDR1 and CDR2 (germline): SSHAT, FNYEAQ (reference sequence). The V segment lost 5 bases and the J segment 4 bases; nucleotides outside the gene matches: 7. DNA for the CDR3: TGTGCCAGCAGCCTCCTAGCGGCGAGCACCGGGGAGCTGTTTTTT. It yields the protein CASSLLAASTGELFF.

This clonotype was detected many times. The chain is built from TRBV24-1 and TRBJ2-2, with 10 bases aligning to TRBD2. This CDR3 is 15 amino acids long. V shed 5 bases, J shed 7 bases, and the junction held 6 bases outside the gene matches. CDR1 is KGHDR, CDR2 SFDVKD, per germline. The CDR3, as DNA: TGTGCCACCAGTGCCAGCGGGAGGGCCATCGGGGAGCTGTTTTTT. Translated, it gives CATSASGRAIGELFF.

This clonotype was picked up a small number of times. This chain joins TRBV29-1 and TRBJ1-4, with D perhaps TRBD1 (5 bases). The CDR3 extends over 14 amino acids. The V gene's germline CDR1 is SQVTM and CDR2 ANQGSEA. Trimming stripped 4 bases from V and 8 bases from J, with 17 bases between. CDR3 nucleotides: TGCAGCGTTGGCGGGGGGGGACGTAAAGAAAAACTGTTTTTT. This codes for CSVGGGGRKEKLFF.

The chain is built from TRBV6-1 and TRBJ1-6; the D is unclear. The CDR3 extends over 16 amino acids. The germline gives CDR1 MNHNS, CDR2 SASEGT. The V end was cut by 3 bases, the J end by 0 bases, with 9 bases between. CDR3 in amino acids: CASSDRGSSYNSPLHF. Here the CDR3 DNA reads TGTGCCAGCAGTGATCGCGGGAGCTCCTATAATTCACCCCTCCACTTT.

As to this clonotype: One end of the junction fails to match germline, which may point to a read error. V is TRBV6-5 and J is TRBJ1-3; no definite D call. The germline gives CDR1 MNHEY, CDR2 SVGAGI. CDR3 size: 14 residues. The CDR3 sequence: CAISYSHSGNTIYF. In DNA, the CDR3 is TGTGCCATCAGTTACTCCCACTCTGGAAACACCATATATTTT.

There are many counts of this clonotype. V usage is TRBV29-1 and J usage is TRBJ2-7, with a weak D call TRBD2 (6 bases). The V gene's germline CDR1 is SQVTM and CDR2 ANQGSEA. Deletions cut 0 bases from V and 6 bases from J, with 12 bases between. This CDR3 has 13 amino acids. The CDR3 DNA sequence: TGCAGCGTTGAAGATCTTCAGGGAGGCGAGCAGTACTTC. This sequence encodes CSVEDLQGGEQYF.

This clonotype was recorded a few times. The chain has TRBV5-1 and TRBJ1-1; the D gene is possibly TRBD1 (5 bases). The germline V gene encodes CDR1 SGHRS and CDR2 YFSETQ. With 5 bases removed from V and 0 bases from J, the gap between germline ends came to 14 bases. This CDR3 comprises 15 residues. The chain's CDR3 is CASRRDRLMNTEAFF. The CDR3 coding sequence is TGCGCCAGCAGACGCGACAGACTCATGAACACTGAAGCTTTCTTT.

This clonotype was found many times. J is TRBJ2-2 and V is TRBV10-3; TRBD2 matches at 8 bases. Germline values: CDR1 ENHRY, CDR2 SYGVKD. After removal of 3 bases from V and 1 base from J, the junction contained 4 bases not matched to a gene. This CDR3 comprises 16 residues. CDR3 sequence reads: CAISEAAGGNTGELFF. The CDR3 coding sequence is TGTGCCATCAGTGAAGCGGCGGGAGGGAACACCGGGGAGCTGTTTTTT.

A word on this clonotype: A much larger clone is a single base away; this may be a read error. In DNA form, the CDR3 reads TGTGCCAGCAGTATGACCGGGTTGAAATCACCCCTCCACTTT. Its protein product is CASSMTGLKSPLHF. This chain links TRBV2 with TRBJ1-6; unclear D gene. Germline V gene data show CDR1 as SNHLY and CDR2 as FYNNEI. V gave up 5 bases and J gave up 10 bases, with 15 bases separating them. This CDR3 is built from 14 residues.

This rearrangement joins TRBV15 to TRBJ1-5; D not certain. Germline V CDR1 and CDR2: LNHNV, YYDKDF (reference sequence). The CDR3 is 13 amino acids. The ends were cut back, 4 bases at V and 5 bases at J, with 9 bases in the middle. Here the CDR3 reads CATSILGDQPQHF. In nucleotides, the CDR3 is TGTGCCACCAGCATTCTGGGTGATCAGCCCCAGCATTTT.